Here is one T cell receptor (beta chain) with its context. This CDR3 is built from 12 residues. Trimming cost V 3 bases and J 3 bases, with 9 bases left between them. Germline values: CDR1 GTSNPN, CDR2 SVGIG (reference sequence). This sample was included in a study of identifying expanded T cells in peripheral blood. Generated by immunoSEQ multiplex PCR, the TCRdb table keeps only in-frame clones and is missing some. The sample has some 120,000 clones, roughly 80% seen once; the top ten hold 3.3%. Source material: blood. This receptor was obtained from a person aged 18 to 70 in good health. The genes are TRBV30 and TRBJ2-7; TRBD2 is a possible D gene (5 bases). The CDR3 here is CAWRPRGYEQYF. CDR3 DNA sequence: TGTGCCTGGAGGCCTCGGGGCTACGAGCAGTACTTC. Complete variable domain (other parts from reference TRBV30 and TRBJ2-7): SQTIHQWPATLVQPVGSPLSLECTVEGTSNPNLYWYRQAAGRGLQLLFYSVGIGQISSEVPQNLSASRPQDRQFILSSKKLLLSDSGFYLCAWRPRGYEQYFGPGTRLTVT.